This TCR beta chain is drawn from a study (TCRdb year 2016). CDR1 is given as DFQATT and CDR2 as SNEGSKA, both from the germline V gene (reference sequence). From its cysteine to its phenylalanine, the CDR3 spans 17 amino acids. The entry retains the CDR3 DNA only, 51 bases that are in frame from base 1. V trim: 0 bases; J trim: 8 bases; unmatched bases: 12. Library generation was performed with RT-PCR. The reads were generated on an Illumina MiSeq. The raw public data were reprocessed by TCRdb itself: fastp quality trimming at Q25, MiXCR clonotype calling, in-frame beta chains only. CDR3 protein duplicates are merged, each entry listing the most common genes and DNA. Within this sample are 650,000 to 800,000 distinct CDR3 sequences, with 14% of them counted one time only. The ten largest clonotypes hold roughly 4% of the sample. This clonotype showed up just a few times. Its antigen is unknown. No much larger clone exists at a distance of one base, and base qualities are not known.

Sequencing was carried out using memory CD4+ T cells from blood. The clonotype was recovered from a female donor in good health, serving as a healthy control. The sequence joins TRBV20-1 to TRBJ2-1, and 11 junction bases match TRBD2. Here the CDR3 is given as CSARDRLAGGKGDEQFF. The nucleotide sequence is TGCAGTGCTAGAGATCGTCTAGCGGGAGGAAAAGGGGATGAGCAGTTCTTC.